The rows below give T cell receptor beta chains drawn from one sample of a study of blood T cell repertoires in COVID-19. The assay was immunoSEQ multiplex PCR, and TCRdb's table has in-frame clones only and misses some. The sample consists of about 190,000 clones, 70% to 90% of them appearing once. Input material: peripheral blood. All receptors derive from a man in his thirties or forties with acute or convalescent COVID-19. The CDR3 runs from the conserved cysteine through the conserved F or W. A D gene is named only where the DNA matches it firmly. Size values are once, few and many counts, or a class for expanded clones, and some rows have none.

cdr3_nt cdr3_aa clone_size v_call d_call j_call
TGCGCCAGCAGCTTGGGGACAGGGGCCCAAGAGACCCAGTACTTC CASSLGTGAQETQYF . TRBV5-1 TRBD1 TRBJ2-5
TGTGCTAGTGGTTTGGAAAACAGGGGGCGAGCTTTCTTT CASGLENRGRAFF . TRBV12-5 TRBD1 TRBJ1-1
TGTGCCAGCATGAGAACCGCCGGAAACATTCAGTACTTC CASMRTAGNIQYF . TRBV28 . TRBJ2-4
TGTGCCAGTAGCGACGAGGGGGACAGGGGAGCCGGTCATCGCTATGGCTACACCTTC CASSDEGDRGAGHRYGYTF . TRBV19 TRBD1 TRBJ1-2
TGTGCCAGCGCGGGGGGAGTTCACCAAGAGACCCAGTACTTC CASAGGVHQETQYF once TRBV2 TRBD2 TRBJ2-5
TGCGCCAGCAGCCTAGGCGGGTCCTATAATTCACCCCTCCACTTT CASSLGGSYNSPLHF . TRBV4-1 . TRBJ1-6
TGTGCCAGCTCCACCAGGCGCAGCTCCTACGAGCAGTACTTC CASSTRRSSYEQYF . TRBV18 . TRBJ2-7
TGTGCCAGCAGCCAAGATCGAAGGACTAGCGGGAGAATGCCCCAGTACTTC CASSQDRRTSGRMPQYF . TRBV4-2 TRBD2 TRBJ2-5
TGTGCCAGCAGTGACGGGAGAGTCAAATACGAGCAGTACTTC CASSDGRVKYEQYF . TRBV28 . TRBJ2-7
TGTGCCAGTAGTATCTGGGGGGAGTGGACAACCGGGGAGCTGTTTTTT CASSIWGEWTTGELFF . TRBV19 . TRBJ2-2
TGTGCCCGGCCAACAGGGAAGCGAAACGAGCAGTACTTC CARPTGKRNEQYF . TRBV27 . TRBJ2-7
TGTGCTAGTGGCCCCGACAGAAACTACCCAAATGAAAAACTGTTTTTT CASGPDRNYPNEKLFF . TRBV12-5 . TRBJ1-4
TGTGCCAGCTCACGCAGCGGTGGCAATCAGCCCCAGCATTTT CASSRSGGNQPQHF few TRBV18 . TRBJ1-5
TGTGCCAGCAGCGCGCTACCCCGGGGCACAGATACGCAGTATTTT CASSALPRGTDTQYF . TRBV9 . TRBJ2-3
TGTGCCAGCTCCGGAGGTAGCGGGGGCACAGATACGCAGTATTTT CASSGGSGGTDTQYF . TRBV6-6 TRBD2 TRBJ2-3
TGCAGTGCCCCTCGTTACACTGAAGCTTTCTTT CSAPRYTEAFF . TRBV20-1 . TRBJ1-1
TGTGCCAGCAGCCTCGGGACTAGCGGGAGGTCCGTACAAGAGACCCAGTACTTC CASSLGTSGRSVQETQYF . TRBV4-2 TRBD2 TRBJ2-5
TGTGCCAGCAGCCAGGACACCTGGGCTAGGGAGACCCAGTACTTC CASSQDTWARETQYF . TRBV5-4 . TRBJ2-5
TGCGCCAGCAGCCAAGACGGCTACGAGCAGTACTTC CASSQDGYEQYF . TRBV4-1 . TRBJ2-7
TGTGCCACCAGTGTGGGCCTGGGCTATGGCTACACCTTC CATSVGLGYGYTF . TRBV24-1 . TRBJ1-2
TGCGCCAGCAGCTTGCGACAGGCTAATCCCGGGGAGCTGTTTTTT CASSLRQANPGELFF . TRBV5-1 . TRBJ2-2
TGTGCCAGCAGTTTTCCGATGGGGACAGGGAACTATGGCTACACCTTC CASSFPMGTGNYGYTF . TRBV28 TRBD1 TRBJ1-2
TGCGCCAGCAGCCCGGGACTAGCGGGGCGATACAATGAGCAGTTCTTC CASSPGLAGRYNEQFF . TRBV4-1 TRBD2 TRBJ2-1
TGTGCCAGCTCACCTAGGACAGGGAACAATCAGCCCCAGCATTTT CASSPRTGNNQPQHF . TRBV18 TRBD1 TRBJ1-5
TGTGCCAGCAGACGGACAGATACTCAGCCCCAGCATTTT CASRRTDTQPQHF . TRBV7-8 . TRBJ1-5
TGTGCCAGCAGTGCCAGGGCTAACTATGGCTACACCTTC CASSARANYGYTF . TRBV27 . TRBJ1-2
TGTGCCACCAGCAGCCCGGGGTACGAGCAGTACTTC CATSSPGYEQYF . TRBV15 . TRBJ2-7
TGTGCCAGCAGGGGGACTACCTACGAGCAGTACTTC CASRGTTYEQYF . TRBV6-5 TRBD2 TRBJ2-7
TGTGCCAGCAGCTTAGGGGGGCGGAGCAATCAGCCCCAGCATTTT CASSLGGRSNQPQHF . TRBV7-2 . TRBJ1-5
TGTGCCACCAGCAGAGATGGAGACGCCGGCGGTCAGCCCCAGCATTTT CATSRDGDAGGQPQHF . TRBV15 . TRBJ1-5
TGTGCCAGCGACAGGGACTCTGGAAACACCATATATTTT CASDRDSGNTIYF . TRBV12-3/TRBV12-4 TRBD1 TRBJ1-3
TGCGCCAGCAGTGAGTCCGGGACATATGTCGGCTACACCTTC CASSESGTYVGYTF . TRBV10-1 . TRBJ1-2
TGTGCCAGAAGCTTCTGCCGGGACAGGGCTGGAAACACCATATATTTT CARSFCRDRAGNTIYF . TRBV7-5 . TRBJ1-3
TGTGCCAGCAGTGAGGCAGGTGGCAATCAGCCCCAGCATTTT CASSEAGGNQPQHF . TRBV25-1 . TRBJ1-5
TGTGCCAGTAGCGACAGGACAGGCCCGAAGATTGAAGCTTTCTTT CASSDRTGPKIEAFF . TRBV19 TRBD1 TRBJ1-1
TGTGCCAGCAGCTTGAGGTGGAGGGGCTACGAGCAGTACTTC CASSLRWRGYEQYF . TRBV5-6 . TRBJ2-7
TGTGCCAGCAGTTTTGGGGGGGTTCCTAACTATGGCTACACCTTC CASSFGGVPNYGYTF . TRBV28 . TRBJ1-2
TGTGCCAGCAGTTTAGCCGCCGCCCGGTCCAACTACAATGAGCAGTTCTTC CASSLAAARSNYNEQFF . TRBV27 . TRBJ2-1
TGCAGTGCTAGAGTTCGGGGAGAGCAGTACTTC CSARVRGEQYF . TRBV20-1 . TRBJ2-7